Sequencing of this T cell receptor (beta chain) was carried out in a study of blood T cell repertoires in COVID-19. Study at large: Acute and convalescent COVID-19 specimens originated in the United States, Italy and Spain. The cDNA or gDNA used as material had been derived from T cells, B-cell-depleted T cells, or PBMCs.

There are 13 residues in the CDR3. CDR1 is KGHSH and CDR2 is LQKENI in the germline V gene. In the source study's methods: Amplification of reference gene primers was used by the study to estimate nucleated cell counts. Sequencing used immunoSEQ multiplex PCR; TCRdb keeps in-frame clones, though not all of them. V and J calls and clone size are copied from that table; D and trimming were computed from the DNA. Altogether about 150,000 clones are present, roughly nine tenths being singletons, with the ten largest covering about 4%. This clonotype originated in a woman aged 55-69 years with active or convalescent COVID-19. The chain has TRBV18 and TRBJ1-1; D may be TRBD1 (6 bases). Material for sequencing was peripheral blood. This CDR3 reads CVGALGVNTEAFF. Here the CDR3 DNA reads TGTGTGGGGGCTTTAGGGGTGAACACTGAAGCTTTCTTT.